This TCR beta chain was observed in a study of blood T cell repertoires in COVID-19. Study information: The samples span acute and convalescent COVID-19 from the United States, Italy and Spain. From T cells, B-cell-depleted T cells, or PBMCs came the material, which was cDNA or gDNA.

In the authors' workflow: Estimation of nucleated cell counts was performed using reference gene primer amplification. Profiling relied on immunoSEQ multiplex PCR, and the TCRdb table lists in-frame clones only, not all of them. V, J and clone size derive from that table, while D and trimming were established from the DNA sequence. The sample contains just over 250,000 clones, 91% of which appear only once. Recruited during active infection, patients (from Seattle) were subsequently followed longitudinally. This TCR was sampled from a young adult with COVID-19, enrolled during active disease. The specimen sequenced was peripheral blood.

Here the CDR3 DNA reads TGTGCCAGCAGTACAGAACAGGGGGGTTTGGAGACCCAGTACTTC. Encoded protein: CASSTEQGGLETQYF. This chain uses TRBV5-4 with TRBJ2-5; TRBD1 aligns across 8 bases. This CDR3 has 15 amino acids. Germline lookup yields CDR1 SGHNT and CDR2 YYREEE (reference sequence). Trimming at V came to 5 bases and at J to 5 bases, leaving 11 bases not matched to a gene.